This is a list of T cell receptor beta chains from one sample in a study of T cell responses to AZD1222 COVID-19 vaccine. The table came from immunoSEQ multiplex PCR; TCRdb's copy has only in-frame clones and leaves some out. The sample includes over 60,000 clones, about four fifths of them seen just once. The material was peripheral blood, obtained on day 0 of MenACWY control vaccination. The source of these receptors is an adult in good health. CDR3s include the opening cysteine and the closing phenylalanine or tryptophan. D genes are given only for firm matches. Size values are once, few and many counts, or a class for expanded clones, and some rows have none.

>.|TRBJ1-2|.|TRBV18
CASSPPGADYGYTF
TGTGCCAGCTCACCCCCGGGGGCGGACTATGGCTACACCTTC
>TRBD1|TRBJ1-3|.|TRBV30
CAWSRQGVNTIYF
TGTGCCTGGAGTCGACAGGGGGTTAACACCATATATTTT
>.|TRBJ1-1|.|TRBV18
CASSPSGGLTEAFF
TGTGCCAGCTCACCGTCCGGGGGGCTCACTGAAGCTTTCTTT
>.|TRBJ1-1|.|TRBV18
CASSPLGQALRVNTEAFF
TGTGCCAGCTCACCATTGGGCCAGGCCCTTAGAGTGAACACTGAAGCTTTCTTT
>TRBD1|TRBJ2-5|.|TRBV6-5
CASSLTGGETQYF
TGTGCCAGCAGTTTGACAGGGGGCGAGACCCAGTACTTC
>.|TRBJ1-6|.|TRBV2
CAIKGRVNSPLHF
TGTGCCATAAAGGGACGGGTTAATTCACCCCTCCACTTT
>.|TRBJ1-2|.|TRBV3-1/TRBV3-2
CASSQARTGGYTF
TGTGCCAGCAGCCAAGCAAGGACGGGAGGCTACACCTTC
>TRBD1|TRBJ1-4|once|TRBV5-1
CASSLSGQKNEKLFF
TGCGCCAGCAGCTTGTCGGGACAGAAGAATGAAAAACTGTTTTTT
>.|TRBJ2-1|.|TRBV5-1
CASRSVGSSYNEQFF
TGCGCCAGCCGTTCGGTGGGAAGCTCCTACAATGAGCAGTTCTTC
>TRBD1|TRBJ1-2|once|TRBV28
CAAWGTGIPGGYTF
TGTGCCGCATGGGGGACAGGGATCCCAGGCGGCTACACCTTC
>TRBD2|TRBJ2-7|.|TRBV15
CATSRGLAGEWQYF
TGTGCCACCAGCAGAGGACTAGCGGGAGAATGGCAGTACTTC
>.|TRBJ1-1|.|TRBV5-1
CASRLSGENTEAFF
TGCGCCAGCAGGTTAAGCGGAGAGAACACTGAAGCTTTCTTT
>.|TRBJ1-3|.|TRBV11-2
CASSQRLGVGTGNTIYF
TGTGCCAGCAGCCAAAGATTAGGGGTCGGGACTGGAAACACCATATATTTT
>.|TRBJ2-2|.|TRBV3-1/TRBV3-2
CASSQGSIQVNTGELFF
TGTGCCAGCAGCCAAGGATCGATACAGGTGAACACCGGGGAGCTGTTTTTT
>.|TRBJ1-2|.|TRBV9
CASSVAPGGDYGYTF
TGTGCCAGCAGCGTAGCGCCTGGGGGGGACTATGGCTACACCTTC
>TRBD1|TRBJ2-2|few|TRBV4-1
CASSRTGQANTGELFF
TGCGCCAGCAGCCGAACTGGACAGGCGAACACCGGGGAGCTGTTTTTT
>.|TRBJ2-1|few|TRBV21-1
CAAPGGKTNEQFF
TGTGCCGCCCCCGGGGGGAAAACCAATGAGCAGTTCTTC
>.|TRBJ1-5|.|TRBV19
CASNAGGNQPQHF
TGTGCCAGTAACGCGGGGGGAAATCAGCCCCAGCATTTT
>.|TRBJ2-3|.|TRBV5-5
CASSGGGTDTQYF
TGTGCCAGCAGCGGCGGGGGCACAGATACGCAGTATTTT
>.|TRBJ1-1|once|TRBV28
CASSLPLAGNTEAFF
TGTGCCAGCAGTTTACCCCTGGCAGGGAACACTGAAGCTTTCTTT
>.|TRBJ1-2|few|TRBV30
CAWRGGNYGYTF
TGTGCCTGGAGGGGAGGGAACTATGGCTACACCTTC
>.|TRBJ2-7|few|TRBV4-1
CASSQEGPLGALYF
TGCGCCAGCAGCCAAGAAGGCCCCCTGGGGGCCCTGTACTTC